The present entry profiles one T cell receptor (beta chain) with its context. The protocol was immunoSEQ multiplex PCR, while the TCRdb copy is restricted to in-frame clones and leaves out a portion. Counted here are 1.6 million or so clones, around 97% occurring once; the ten biggest clones make up approximately 1.1%. This specimen belongs to a study of shared clonotypes between healthy human individuals. The CDR3 extends over 13 amino acids. Trimming stripped 0 bases from V and 7 bases from J, with 9 bases between. Germline CDR1 reads SNHLY; CDR2 reads FYNNEI. The TCR was taken from a man aged 25 to 40 in good health. What was sequenced was naive CD4+ T cells sorted from blood. Regarding subset: CD45RA+ positively selected. This chain uses TRBV2 with TRBJ1-2; D remains ambiguous. The CDR3 sequence is CASSEAYSRGYTF. CDR3 DNA sequence: TGTGCCAGCAGTGAAGCCTATTCTCGTGGCTACACCTTC.